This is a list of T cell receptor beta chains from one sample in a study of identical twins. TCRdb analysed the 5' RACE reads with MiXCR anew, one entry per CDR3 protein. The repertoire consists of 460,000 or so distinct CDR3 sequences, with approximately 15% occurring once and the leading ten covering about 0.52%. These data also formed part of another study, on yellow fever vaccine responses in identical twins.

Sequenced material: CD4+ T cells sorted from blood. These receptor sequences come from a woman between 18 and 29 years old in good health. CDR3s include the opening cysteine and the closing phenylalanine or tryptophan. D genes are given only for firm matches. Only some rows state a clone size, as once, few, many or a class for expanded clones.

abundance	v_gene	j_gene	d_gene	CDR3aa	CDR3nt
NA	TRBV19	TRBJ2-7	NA	CASSIGDF	TGTGCCAGTAGTATAGGGGACTTC
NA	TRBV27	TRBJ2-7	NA	CASTRGQGYYEQYF	TGTGCCAGCACCCGGGGGCAGGGTTACTACGAGCAGTACTTC
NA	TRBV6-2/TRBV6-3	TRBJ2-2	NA	CASRPTGTYFGELFF	TGTGCCAGCCGACCCACGGGGACTTACTTCGGGGAGCTGTTTTTT
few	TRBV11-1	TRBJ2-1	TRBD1	CASSNGITGDYNEQFF	TGTGCCAGCAGCAATGGGATCACAGGGGACTACAATGAGCAGTTCTTC
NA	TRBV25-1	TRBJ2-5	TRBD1	CASSANDRGHETQYF	TGTGCCAGCAGTGCGAACGACAGGGGGCACGAGACCCAGTACTTC
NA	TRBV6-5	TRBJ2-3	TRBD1	CASSYSTGSSSSTDTQYF	TGTGCCAGCAGTTACTCGACAGGGTCTTCATCTAGCACAGATACGCAGTATTTT
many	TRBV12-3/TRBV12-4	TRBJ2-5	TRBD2	CASRKTSGGPRAQYF	TGTGCCAGCAGAAAGACTAGCGGGGGACCTAGGGCCCAGTACTTC
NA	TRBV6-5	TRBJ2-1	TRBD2	CASSSLSRGGPRDEQFF	TGTGCCAGCAGTTCCCTCTCCCGGGGAGGGCCCCGAGATGAGCAGTTCTTC
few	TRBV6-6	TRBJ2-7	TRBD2	CASSWEGGSYEQYF	TGTGCCAGCAGTTGGGAGGGAGGGTCCTACGAGCAGTACTTC
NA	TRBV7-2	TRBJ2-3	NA	CASSLGQLRDTQYF	TGTGCCAGCAGCTTGGGGCAGTTGAGAGATACGCAGTATTTT
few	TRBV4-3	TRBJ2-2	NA	CASSQVTGRTGELFF	TGCGCCAGCAGCCAGGTGACAGGCCGAACCGGGGAGCTGTTTTTT
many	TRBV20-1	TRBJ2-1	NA	CSAPPGLSRYNEQFF	TGCAGTGCGCCACCGGGACTCTCACGCTACAATGAGCAGTTCTTC
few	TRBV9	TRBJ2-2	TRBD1	CASSVVQGARRGTGELFF	TGTGCCAGCAGCGTAGTTCAGGGGGCGCGACGGGGCACCGGGGAGCTGTTTTTT
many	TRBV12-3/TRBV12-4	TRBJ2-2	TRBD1	CASRTGLNTGELFF	TGTGCCAGCAGGACAGGGTTGAACACCGGGGAGCTGTTTTTT
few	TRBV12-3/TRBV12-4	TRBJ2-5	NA	CASSRETGLSYQETQYF	TGTGCCAGCAGCCGTGAAACGGGGTTATCGTACCAAGAGACCCAGTACTTC
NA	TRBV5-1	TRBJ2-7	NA	CASSLTRGAHYEQYF	TGCGCCAGCAGCTTGACGCGAGGGGCCCACTACGAGCAGTACTTC
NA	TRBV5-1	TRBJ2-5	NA	CASSFEGIAETQYF	TGCGCCAGCAGCTTTGAGGGGATCGCGGAGACCCAGTACTTC
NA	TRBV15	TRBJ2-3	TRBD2	CATSREASGGFSDTQYF	TGTGCCACCAGCAGAGAGGCTAGCGGGGGTTTCTCCGATACGCAGTATTTT
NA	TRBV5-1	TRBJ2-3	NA	CASSLGARQGRDTQYF	TGCGCCAGCAGCTTGGGGGCCCGGCAGGGCCGCGATACGCAGTATTTT
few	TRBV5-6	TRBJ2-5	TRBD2	CASSAVVGTSGYQETQYF	TGTGCCAGCAGCGCGGTTGTCGGGACTAGCGGGTACCAAGAGACCCAGTACTTC
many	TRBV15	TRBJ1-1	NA	CATSRTAMNTEAFF	TGTGCCACCAGCAGAACAGCCATGAACACTGAAGCTTTCTTT
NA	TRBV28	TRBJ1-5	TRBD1	CASSLGTAANQPQHF	TGTGCCAGCAGTCTAGGGACAGCTGCCAATCAGCCCCAGCATTTT
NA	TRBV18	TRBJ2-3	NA	CASSGAASTDTQYF	TGTGCCAGCTCAGGGGCAGCTAGCACAGATACGCAGTATTTT
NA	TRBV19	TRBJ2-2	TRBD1	CASSIDRGKGYTGELFF	TGTGCCAGTAGTATCGACAGGGGGAAGGGGTACACCGGGGAGCTGTTTTTT
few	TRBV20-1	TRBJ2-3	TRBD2	CSARGGPTDTQYF	TGCAGTGCTCGGGGGGGACCCACAGATACGCAGTATTTT
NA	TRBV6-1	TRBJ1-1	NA	CATMDRKDGTEAFF	TGTGCCACAATGGACAGAAAGGATGGCACTGAAGCTTTCTTT
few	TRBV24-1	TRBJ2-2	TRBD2	CATSDPGTSGNTGELFF	TGTGCCACCAGTGATCCAGGGACTAGCGGGAACACCGGGGAGCTGTTTTTT
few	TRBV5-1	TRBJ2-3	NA	CASSLPGVSKNTQYF	TGCGCCAGCAGCTTACCGGGGGTATCGAAGAATACGCAGTATTTT
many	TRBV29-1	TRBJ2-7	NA	CSEMTNDEQYF	TGCAGCGAGATGACAAACGACGAGCAGTACTTC
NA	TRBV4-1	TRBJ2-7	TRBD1	CASSQEGQGAYEQYF	TGCGCCAGCAGCCAAGAGGGGCAGGGGGCCTACGAGCAGTACTTC
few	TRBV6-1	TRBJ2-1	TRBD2	CASSEEGTSKNEQFF	TGTGCCAGCAGTGAAGAGGGGACTAGCAAGAATGAGCAGTTCTTC
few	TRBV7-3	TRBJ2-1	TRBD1	CASSSSGTGYLQEQFF	TGTGCCAGCAGCTCCTCCGGGACAGGCTACCTTCAAGAGCAGTTCTTC
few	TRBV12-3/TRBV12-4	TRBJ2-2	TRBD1	CASSFGQGAWTGELFF	TGTGCCAGCAGTTTTGGACAGGGGGCATGGACCGGGGAGCTGTTTTTT
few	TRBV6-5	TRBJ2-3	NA	CASSYQTTQYF	TGTGCCAGCAGTTACCAGACTACGCAGTATTTT
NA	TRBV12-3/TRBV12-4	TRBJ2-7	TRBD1	CASSSRQGSSSYEQYF	TGTGCCAGCAGTTCCCGACAGGGGTCGAGCTCCTACGAGCAGTACTTC
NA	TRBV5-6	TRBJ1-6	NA	CASSPGLANSPLHF	TGTGCCAGCAGCCCGGGGCTGGCGAATTCACCCCTCCACTTT